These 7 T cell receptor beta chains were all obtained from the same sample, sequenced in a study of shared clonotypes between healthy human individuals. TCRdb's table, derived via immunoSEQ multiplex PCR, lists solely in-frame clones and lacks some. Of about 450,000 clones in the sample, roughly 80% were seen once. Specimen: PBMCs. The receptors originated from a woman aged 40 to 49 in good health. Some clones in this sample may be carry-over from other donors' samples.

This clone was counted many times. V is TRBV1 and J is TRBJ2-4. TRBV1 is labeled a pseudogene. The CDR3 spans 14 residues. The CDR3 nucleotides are TGCACCAGCAGCCAAGGCCCCCCTCGGACCATTCAGTACTTC. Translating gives CTSSQGPPRTIQYF.

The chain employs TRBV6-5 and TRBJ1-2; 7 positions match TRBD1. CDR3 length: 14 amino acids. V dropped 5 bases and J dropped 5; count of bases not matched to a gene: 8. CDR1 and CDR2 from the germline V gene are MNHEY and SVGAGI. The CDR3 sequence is CASSRQGLGYGYTF. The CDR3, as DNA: TGTGCCAGCAGTAGACAGGGCCTTGGGTATGGCTACACCTTC.

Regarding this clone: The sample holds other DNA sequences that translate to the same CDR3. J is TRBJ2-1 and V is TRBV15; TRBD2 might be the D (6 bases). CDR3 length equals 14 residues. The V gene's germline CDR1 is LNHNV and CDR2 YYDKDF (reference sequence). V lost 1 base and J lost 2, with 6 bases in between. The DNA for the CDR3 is TGTGCCACCAGCAGAGGCGGGACCTACAATGAGCAGTTCTTC. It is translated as CATSRGGTYNEQFF.

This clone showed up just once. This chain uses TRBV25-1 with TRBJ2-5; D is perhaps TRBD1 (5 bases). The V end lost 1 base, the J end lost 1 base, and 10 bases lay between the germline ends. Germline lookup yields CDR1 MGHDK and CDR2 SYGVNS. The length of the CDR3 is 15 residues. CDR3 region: CASSEFRGTQETQYF. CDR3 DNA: TGTGCCAGCAGTGAATTTAGGGGCACCCAAGAGACCCAGTACTTC.

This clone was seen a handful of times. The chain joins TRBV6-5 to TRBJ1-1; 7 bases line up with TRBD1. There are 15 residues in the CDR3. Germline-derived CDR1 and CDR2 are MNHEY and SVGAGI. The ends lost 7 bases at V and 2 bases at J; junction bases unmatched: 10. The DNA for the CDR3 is TGTGCCAGCATCCAACCCGGGACAGAAAACACTGAAGCTTTCTTT. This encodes CASIQPGTENTEAFF.

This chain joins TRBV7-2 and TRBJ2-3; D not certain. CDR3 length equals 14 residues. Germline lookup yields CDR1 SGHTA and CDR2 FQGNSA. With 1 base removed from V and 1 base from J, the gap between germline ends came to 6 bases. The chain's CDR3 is CASSLGSGTDTQYF. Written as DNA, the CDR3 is TGTGCCAGCAGCTTAGGTTCGGGCACAGATACGCAGTATTTT.

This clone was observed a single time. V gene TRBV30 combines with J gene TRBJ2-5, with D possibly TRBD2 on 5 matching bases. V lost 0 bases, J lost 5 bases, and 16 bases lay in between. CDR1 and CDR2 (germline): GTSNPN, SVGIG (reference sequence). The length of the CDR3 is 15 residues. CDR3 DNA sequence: TGTGCCTGGAGTGTACGAGGGCCGTACATGGAGACCCAGTACTTC. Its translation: CAWSVRGPYMETQYF.